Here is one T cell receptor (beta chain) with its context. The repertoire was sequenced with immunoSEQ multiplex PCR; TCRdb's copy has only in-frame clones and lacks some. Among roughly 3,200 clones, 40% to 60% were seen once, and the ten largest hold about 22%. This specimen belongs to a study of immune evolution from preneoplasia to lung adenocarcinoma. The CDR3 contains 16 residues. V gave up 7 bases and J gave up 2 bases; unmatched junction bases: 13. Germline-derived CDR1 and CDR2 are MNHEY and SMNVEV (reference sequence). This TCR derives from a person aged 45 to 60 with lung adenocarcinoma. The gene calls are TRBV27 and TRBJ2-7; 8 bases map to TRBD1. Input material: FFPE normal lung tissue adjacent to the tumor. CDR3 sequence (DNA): TGTGCCAGCACGGACAGGGTCGAGGGGAATACCTACGAGCAGTACTTC. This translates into CASTDRVEGNTYEQYF.